One and the same sample provided the 2 T cell receptor beta chains below, sequenced in a study of Graves' ophthalmopathy and Graves' hyperthyroidism (dated by TCRdb to the late 2010s). The sample was run on an Illumina HiSeq 2000. TCR beta CDR3 regions were amplified from RNA transcripts for repertoire sequencing. HTBI primers and the Qiagen OneStep RT-PCR kit were used in a first-round RT-PCR, which was followed by a second-round multiplex PCR, size selection and purification. Using fastp trimming at Q25 and MiXCR clonotype assembly, TCRdb reanalyzed the public sequencing data and kept in-frame beta chains. For every CDR3 protein sequence, its rows merge into one entry that carries the most common genes and DNA. The table for this sample lists about 380,000 distinct CDR3 sequences; 15% of them were counted only once. The ten largest account for roughly 7% of the sample. Sample: peripheral blood. All receptors come from a woman aged 18-29 years with stable Graves' hyperthyroidism. Donor details come from another sample of the same person, matched by shared clones.

This clonotype was found many times. V is TRBV7-2 and J is TRBJ2-5; 10 nucleotides agree with TRBD1. CDR1 and CDR2 (germline): SGHTA, FQGNSA. This CDR3 comprises 16 residues. V lost 4 bases, J lost 2 bases, and 7 bases stayed unmatched. Here the CDR3 reads CASSSYRDRGQETQYF. CDR3 DNA sequence: TGTGCCAGCAGCTCCTACCGGGACAGGGGACAAGAGACCCAGTACTTC. Looking up the rest from reference TRBV7-2 and TRBJ2-5 gives the full variable domain: GAGVSQSPSNKVTEKGKDVELRCDPISGHTALYWYRQSLGQGLEFLIYFQGNSAPDKSGLPSDRFSAERTGGSVSTLTIQRTQQEDSAVYLCASSSYRDRGQETQYFGPGTRLLVL.

This clonotype was recorded many times. The chain combines TRBV6-5 with TRBJ2-7, with 7 positions matching TRBD1. The CDR3 is 16 residues long. V lost 4 bases to trimming and J lost 3 bases; unmatched junction nucleotides: 12. Germline V gene data show CDR1 as MNHEY and CDR2 as SVGAGI. The CDR3 reads CASSSYRGRGVYEQYF. In DNA form, the CDR3 reads TGTGCCAGCAGTTCTTACAGGGGCCGAGGAGTCTACGAGCAGTACTTC.